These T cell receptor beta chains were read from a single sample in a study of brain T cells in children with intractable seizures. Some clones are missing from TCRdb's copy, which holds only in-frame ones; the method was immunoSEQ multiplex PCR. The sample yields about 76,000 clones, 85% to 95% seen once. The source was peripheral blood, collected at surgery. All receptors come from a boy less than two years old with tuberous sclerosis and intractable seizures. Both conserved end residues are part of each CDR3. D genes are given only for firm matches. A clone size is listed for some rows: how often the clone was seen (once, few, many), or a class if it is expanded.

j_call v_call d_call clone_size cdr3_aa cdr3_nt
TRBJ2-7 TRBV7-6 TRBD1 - CASSLKVGQGAYEQYF TGTGCCAGCAGCCTCAAGGTGGGACAGGGGGCCTACGAGCAGTACTTC
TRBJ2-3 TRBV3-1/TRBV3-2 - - CASSPYDLGPPSTDTQYF TGTGCCAGCAGCCCGTACGACCTCGGACCTCCATCCACAGATACGCAGTATTTT
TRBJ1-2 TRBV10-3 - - CAITPVGGEAGYTF TGTGCCATCACACCGGTGGGGGGGGAGGCTGGCTACACCTTC
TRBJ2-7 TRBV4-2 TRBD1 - CASSQVWTGGYEQYF TGTGCCAGCAGCCAAGTATGGACAGGGGGCTACGAGCAGTACTTC
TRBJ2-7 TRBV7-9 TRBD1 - CASSSSTGYAYEQYF TGTGCCAGCAGCTCCTCGACAGGGTATGCCTACGAGCAGTACTTC
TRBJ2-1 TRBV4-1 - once CASSQSRLGYNEQFF TGCGCCAGCAGCCAATCGAGGTTAGGTTACAATGAGCAGTTCTTC
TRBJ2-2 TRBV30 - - CAWSRRSAGELFF TGTGCCTGGAGTCGGAGGTCAGCCGGGGAGCTGTTTTTT
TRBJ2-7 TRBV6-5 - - CASNGQPTYEQYF TGTGCCAGCAATGGACAGCCGACCTACGAGCAGTACTTC
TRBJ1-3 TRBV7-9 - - CASSFPTSSGIGNTIYF TGTGCCAGCAGCTTTCCGACAAGCTCTGGTATTGGAAACACCATATATTTT
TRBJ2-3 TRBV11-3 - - CASSLVWGESTDTQYF TGTGCCAGCAGCTTAGTCTGGGGAGAGTCCACAGATACGCAGTATTTT
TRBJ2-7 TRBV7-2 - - CASRLGPDSAYEQYF TGTGCCAGCAGGTTGGGTCCGGACAGTGCCTACGAGCAGTACTTC
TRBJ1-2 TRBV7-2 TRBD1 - CASSYPGGGGYTF TGTGCCAGCAGCTACCCAGGGGGTGGCGGCTACACCTTC
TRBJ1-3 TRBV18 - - CASSQAGTVFSGNTIYF TGTGCCAGCTCACAAGCCGGGACGGTCTTCTCTGGAAACACCATATATTTT
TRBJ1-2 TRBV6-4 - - CASSRDPLENYGYTF TGTGCCAGCAGCAGGGACCCGCTGGAGAACTATGGCTACACCTTC